Described below is a single T cell receptor beta chain sequence and its context. Antigen specificity is unknown. Assays covered about 10^5 TCR templates per sample. Assay used: immunoSEQ multiplex PCR; TCRdb lists only in-frame clones, some missing. The table includes tens of thousands of clones, 75% to 90% detected once. These data are taken from a study of siplizumab effects on memory and regulatory T cells. General observations from the study: No functional test confirmed suppression by proliferating siplizumab-culture Tregs. Siplizumab, the agent tested, significantly reduced alloreactive sequences traceable to unstimulated CD4+ memory cells. Naive T cells were seemingly more diverse than memory cells, and major contributions to the alloresponse seemed to be made by them.

Germline CDR1 reads SGHDT; CDR2 reads YYEEEE. There are 14 residues in the CDR3. J lost 13 bases, V lost 2 bases, and 13 bases had no gene match. The sequencing input was Tregs sorted from blood. This rearrangement joins TRBV5-6 to TRBJ2-5; 8 bases are a match to TRBD2. The source is a human donor in good health. The CDR3 protein is CASSLVAGGLFRYF. The CDR3 DNA follows: TGTGCCAGCAGCTTAGTCGCGGGAGGTCTATTTCGGTACTTC.